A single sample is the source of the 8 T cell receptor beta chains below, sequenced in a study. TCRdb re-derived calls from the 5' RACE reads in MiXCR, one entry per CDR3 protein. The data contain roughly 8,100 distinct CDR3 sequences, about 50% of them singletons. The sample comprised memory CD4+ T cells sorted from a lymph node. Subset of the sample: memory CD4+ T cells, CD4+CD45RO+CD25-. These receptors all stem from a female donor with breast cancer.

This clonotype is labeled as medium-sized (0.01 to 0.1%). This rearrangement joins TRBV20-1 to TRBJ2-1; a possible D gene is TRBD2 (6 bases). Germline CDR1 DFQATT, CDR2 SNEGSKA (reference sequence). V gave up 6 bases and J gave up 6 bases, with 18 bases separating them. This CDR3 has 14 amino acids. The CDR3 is CSAARRGSGNEQFF. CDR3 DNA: TGCAGTGCCGCGAGGAGGGGCTCGGGCAATGAGCAGTTCTTC.

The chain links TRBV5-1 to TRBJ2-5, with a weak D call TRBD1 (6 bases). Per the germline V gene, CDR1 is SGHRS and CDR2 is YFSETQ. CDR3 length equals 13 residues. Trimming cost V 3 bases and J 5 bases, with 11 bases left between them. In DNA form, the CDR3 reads TGCGCCAGCAGCTACCCAGGGGCCGAGACCCAGTACTTC. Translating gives CASSYPGAETQYF.

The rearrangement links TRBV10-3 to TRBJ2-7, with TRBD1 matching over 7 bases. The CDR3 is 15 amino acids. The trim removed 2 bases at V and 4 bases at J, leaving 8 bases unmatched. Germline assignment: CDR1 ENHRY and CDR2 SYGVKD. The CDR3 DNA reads TGTGCCATCAGTGAGGAGCGGACAGGAGGTTACGAGCAGTACTTC. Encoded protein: CAISEERTGGYEQYF.

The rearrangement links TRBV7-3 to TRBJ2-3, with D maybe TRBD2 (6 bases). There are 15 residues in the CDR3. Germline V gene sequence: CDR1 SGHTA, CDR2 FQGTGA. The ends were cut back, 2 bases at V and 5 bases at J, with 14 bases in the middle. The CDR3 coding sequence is TGTGCCAGCAGCTTATCCATGTTGGGGGGAGATACGCAGTATTTT. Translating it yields CASSLSMLGGDTQYF.

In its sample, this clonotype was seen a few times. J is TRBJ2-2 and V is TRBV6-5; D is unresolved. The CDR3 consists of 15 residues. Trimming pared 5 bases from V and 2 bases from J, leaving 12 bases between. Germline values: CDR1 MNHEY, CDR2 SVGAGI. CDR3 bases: TGTGCCAGCAGTGATGTGGCAGGAAACACCGGGGAGCTGTTTTTT. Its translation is CASSDVAGNTGELFF.

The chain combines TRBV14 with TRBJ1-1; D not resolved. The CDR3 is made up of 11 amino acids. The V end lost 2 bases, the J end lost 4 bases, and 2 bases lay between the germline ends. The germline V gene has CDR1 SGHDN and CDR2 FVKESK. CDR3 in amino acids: CASSQTTEAFF. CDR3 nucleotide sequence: TGTGCCAGCAGCCAAACCACTGAAGCTTTCTTT.

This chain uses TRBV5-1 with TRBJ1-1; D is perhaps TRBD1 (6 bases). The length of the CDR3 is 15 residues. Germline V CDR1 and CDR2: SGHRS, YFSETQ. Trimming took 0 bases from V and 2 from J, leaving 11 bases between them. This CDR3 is CASSLGLGGNTEAFF. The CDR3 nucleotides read TGCGCCAGCAGCTTGGGACTAGGGGGTAACACTGAAGCTTTCTTT.

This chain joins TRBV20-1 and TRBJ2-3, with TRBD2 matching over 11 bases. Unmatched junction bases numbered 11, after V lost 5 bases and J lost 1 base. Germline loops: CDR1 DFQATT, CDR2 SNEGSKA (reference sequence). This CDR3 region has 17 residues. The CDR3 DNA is TGCAGTGCTGCATTACCCTTACTAGCGGGGGGCACAGATACGCAGTATTTT. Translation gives CSAALPLLAGGTDTQYF.